This is a list of T cell receptor beta chains from one sample in a study of regulatory T cells in long-lasting Graves disease. TCRdb fed the multiplex PCR reads into MiXCR, producing one record per CDR3 protein. The sample contains roughly 410,000 distinct CDR3 sequences, 14% to 15% of which appear only once. These data are also associated with another study on T cells in Graves' hyperthyroidism and ophthalmopathy.

Sample: peripheral blood mononuclear cells (PBMCs), taken at new diagnosis, from a patient treated with antithyroid drugs. Receptor source: a woman in her thirties or forties with Graves disease. CDR3s include the opening cysteine and the closing phenylalanine or tryptophan. The D gene is left open where the match is weak. Clone size is given for some rows only: seen once, a few or many times, or a class if the clone is expanded.

size,D,V,J,length,CDR3,DNA
many,TRBD2,TRBV6-1,TRBJ2-1,17,CASRSPLSGRAIDEQFF,TGTGCCAGCAGGTCCCCCCTTAGCGGGAGGGCCATTGATGAGCAGTTCTTC
many,-,TRBV20-1,TRBJ2-1,16,CSATERLRTRRNEQFF,TGCAGTGCTACAGAGCGGCTTCGCACACGGAGGAATGAGCAGTTCTTC
-,TRBD1,TRBV12-3/TRBV12-4,TRBJ2-2,14,CASSRGQLTGELFF,TGTGCCAGCAGTCGGGGACAGCTCACCGGGGAGCTGTTTTTT
few,-,TRBV3-1,TRBJ2-6,13,CASKLTGANVLTF,TGTGCCAGCAAACTAACCGGGGCCAACGTCCTGACTTTC
few,-,TRBV2,TRBJ2-3,23,CASRGAGGSYEQYFGPGTDTQYF,-
many,TRBD1,TRBV20-1,TRBJ1-2,11,CSAYRGYGYTF,TGCAGTGCTTACAGGGGGTATGGCTACACCTTC
-,TRBD1,TRBV27,TRBJ1-5,16,CASSLLGGGFDQPQHF,TGTGCCAGCAGTTTATTAGGAGGGGGCTTCGATCAGCCCCAGCATTTT
few,TRBD2,TRBV19,TRBJ2-1,15,CASSLAAGGPHEQFF,TGTGCCAGTAGTTTGGCCGCGGGAGGGCCTCATGAGCAGTTCTTC
few,-,TRBV19,TRBJ1-5,14,CATGRGAWDQPQHF,TGTGCCACGGGACGGGGGGCTTGGGATCAGCCCCAGCATTTT
many,-,TRBV27,TRBJ2-1,15,CASSPPTSFYNEQFF,TGTGCCAGCAGTCCCCCGACTAGTTTCTACAATGAGCAGTTCTTC
-,-,TRBV19,TRBJ1-1,13,CASSQQGDSEAFF,TGTGCCAGTAGCCAACAGGGCGATAGTGAAGCTTTCTTT
many,TRBD2,TRBV20-1,TRBJ2-5,14,CSANRGRAGETQYF,TGCAGTGCTAATCGTGGGAGGGCTGGTGAGACCCAGTACTTC
many,-,TRBV2,TRBJ2-5,13,CASRIQAQETQYF,TGTGCCAGCAGGATACAGGCTCAAGAGACCCAGTACTTC
-,TRBD1,TRBV27,TRBJ1-2,16,CASSQPTVQGARGYTF,TGTGCCAGCAGCCAACCTACGGTACAGGGGGCGAGGGGCTACACCTTC
many,-,TRBV12-5,TRBJ2-3,17,CASGLVIIGRATDTQYF,TGTGCTAGTGGTTTGGTAATCATCGGACGGGCCACAGATACGCAGTATTTT
few,TRBD2,TRBV12-3/TRBV12-4,TRBJ2-3,20,CASSYDLGTSGGRGTDTQYF,TGTGCCAGCAGTTACGACCTTGGGACTAGCGGCGGGAGGGGCACAGATACGCAGTATTTT
few,-,TRBV19,TRBJ1-3,13,CASNSAPGNTIYF,TGTGCCAGTAATTCGGCTCCTGGAAACACCATATATTTT
many,-,TRBV6-5,TRBJ2-7,17,CASSYWGGGKGTYEQYF,TGTGCCAGCAGTTACTGGGGCGGCGGCAAGGGTACCTACGAGCAGTACTTC
few,-,TRBV7-2,TRBJ2-1,13,CATTPGGLNEQFF,TGTGCCACCACCCCAGGGGGGCTGAATGAGCAGTTCTTC
few,-,TRBV4-1,TRBJ1-3,15,CASSQVGRGENTIYF,TGCGCCAGCAGCCAAGTCGGCAGGGGTGAAAACACCATATATTTT
many,-,TRBV19,TRBJ2-7,16,CASSIGPGPSSYEQYF,TGTGCCAGTAGTATAGGGCCCGGGCCAAGCTCCTACGAGCAGTACTTC
few,TRBD1,TRBV5-5,TRBJ2-7,16,CASSSPGQEFGYEQYF,TGTGCCAGCAGCTCACCGGGACAGGAGTTCGGCTACGAGCAGTACTTC
many,TRBD1,TRBV20-1,TRBJ2-7,16,CSAAPKDRANLYEQYF,TGCAGTGCCGCACCTAAAGACAGGGCGAACCTCTACGAGCAGTACTTC
many,-,TRBV20-1,TRBJ2-7,13,CSARPSSSYEQYF,TGCAGTGCTAGACCCTCGAGCTCCTACGAGCAGTACTTC
many,-,TRBV5-1,TRBJ2-1,11,CASGSGNEQFF,TGCGCCAGCGGTTCTGGAAATGAGCAGTTCTTC
many,-,TRBV5-1,TRBJ2-7,13,CASSSGPSYEQYF,TGCGCCAGCAGCTCAGGACCCTCCTACGAGCAGTACTTC
few,TRBD2,TRBV27,TRBJ2-1,14,CASSTPGGLNEQFF,TGTGCCAGCAGTACTCCGGGAGGGCTCAATGAGCAGTTCTTC
many,-,TRBV28,TRBJ1-6,12,CASSLTGYLLHF,TGTGCCAGCAGTTTAACAGGGTATCTCCTCCACTTT
many,TRBD1,TRBV10-3,TRBJ2-2,15,CAISAGTGDYRELFF,TGTGCCATCAGTGCCGGGACAGGAGACTACCGGGAGCTGTTTTTT
-,TRBD2,TRBV20-1,TRBJ2-1,15,CSATGTSGTYNEQFF,TGCAGTGCTACGGGGACTAGCGGGACCTACAATGAGCAGTTCTTC
few,TRBD2,TRBV5-1,TRBJ2-1,17,CASSLFAGGPGDNEQFF,TGCGCCAGCAGCTTGTTTGCGGGAGGGCCCGGGGACAATGAGCAGTTCTTC
many,-,TRBV7-9,TRBJ1-1,13,CASSPGGLTEAFF,TGTGCCAGCAGCCCGGGAGGTCTCACTGAAGCTTTCTTT
many,TRBD1,TRBV12-3/TRBV12-4,TRBJ2-3,17,CASSLGGQGAHTDTQYF,TGTGCCAGCAGTTTAGGGGGACAGGGGGCTCACACAGATACGCAGTATTTT
many,-,TRBV14,TRBJ2-5,14,CASSQDRTGVTQYF,TGTGCCAGCAGCCAAGATCGAACCGGGGTGACCCAGTACTTC
many,-,TRBV11-3,TRBJ2-3,15,CASSLDLLSTDTQYF,TGTGCCAGCAGCTTAGACCTCCTAAGCACAGATACGCAGTATTTT
few,TRBD1,TRBV6-1,TRBJ2-1,14,CASNIPGQYNEQFF,TGTGCCAGCAATATTCCGGGACAGTACAATGAGCAGTTCTTC
-,-,TRBV7-2,TRBJ2-3,12,CARCGRADTQYF,TGTGCTAGATGCGGTAGGGCAGATACGCAGTATTTT
many,-,TRBV28,TRBJ1-4,12,CASSRNRGELFF,TGTGCCAGCAGTAGAAACCGGGGAGAACTGTTTTTT
many,-,TRBV12-5,TRBJ1-5,13,CASGVTGLQPQHF,TGTGCTAGTGGTGTCACAGGGCTTCAGCCCCAGCATTTT
few,-,TRBV12-3/TRBV12-4,TRBJ2-1,11,CASSYVQRQFF,TGTGCCAGCAGTTACGTGCAACGGCAGTTCTTC
few,-,TRBV19,TRBJ1-5,15,CASSILGQDDQPQHF,TGTGCCAGTAGTATTTTGGGACAAGATGACCAGCCCCAGCATTTT
many,-,TRBV7-3,TRBJ1-5,18,CASSLTYLRKYSNQPQHF,TGTGCCAGCAGCTTAACGTATCTCCGTAAGTATAGCAATCAGCCCCAGCATTTT
many,-,TRBV11-2,TRBJ2-7,14,CASSHPGNPYEQYF,TGTGCCAGCAGCCATCCAGGGAATCCCTACGAGCAGTACTTC
few,-,TRBV28,TRBJ2-6,19,CASSFEAEGLSTGANVLTF,TGTGCCAGCAGTTTCGAGGCAGAGGGGCTTTCCACTGGGGCCAACGTCCTGACTTTC
-,-,TRBV30,TRBJ2-1,18,CAWSSTTAGAGRRNEQFF,TGTGCCTGGAGTTCAACAACTGCGGGGGCCGGGCGGAGGAATGAGCAGTTCTTC
few,TRBD2,TRBV7-6,TRBJ2-1,15,CASSLTSGFGNEQFF,TGTGCCAGCAGCCTGACTAGCGGGTTTGGCAATGAGCAGTTCTTC
many,-,TRBV24-1,TRBJ1-5,13,CATSVAGNQPQHF,TGTGCCACCAGTGTTGCAGGGAATCAGCCCCAGCATTTT
few,-,TRBV4-1,TRBJ1-1,16,CASSQALREPNTEAFF,TGCGCCAGCAGCCAAGCTCTCAGGGAACCTAACACTGAAGCTTTCTTT
many,TRBD2,TRBV3-1,TRBJ2-5,16,CASSQDTLGLAETQYF,TGTGCCAGCAGCCAAGACACTCTAGGACTAGCAGAGACCCAGTACTTC
many,-,TRBV12-3/TRBV12-4,TRBJ2-3,13,CASSFAEADTQYF,TGTGCCAGCAGTTTTGCGGAGGCAGATACGCAGTATTTT
-,-,TRBV20-1,TRBJ1-2,14,CSARIPGGNYGYTF,TGCAGTGCTAGAATCCCCGGGGGGAACTATGGCTACACCTTC
many,-,TRBV13,TRBJ2-7,14,CASSPQGGTYEQYF,TGTGCCAGCAGCCCCCAGGGGGGTACCTACGAGCAGTACTTC
once,TRBD2,TRBV15,TRBJ2-3,13,CATQAGVRDTQYF,TGTGCCACCCAAGCGGGAGTGAGAGATACGCAGTATTTT
once,TRBD1,TRBV3-1,TRBJ2-2,18,CASSQLWRDRGIAGELFF,TGTGCCAGCAGCCAACTATGGCGGGACAGGGGGATCGCCGGGGAGCTGTTTTTT
many,-,TRBV10-3,TRBJ2-3,12,CAIRDRSDTQYF,TGTGCCATCAGGGACAGATCAGATACGCAGTATTTT
many,-,TRBV2,TRBJ2-3,17,CASSERGGFSSTDTQYF,TGTGCCAGCAGTGAAAGGGGGGGGTTCTCTAGCACAGATACGCAGTATTTT
-,TRBD2,TRBV19,TRBJ2-7,16,CASSPSPGGSRYEQYF,TGCGCCAGTAGTCCCTCCCCGGGGGGAAGTAGGTACGAGCAGTACTTC
many,TRBD1,TRBV20-1,TRBJ1-1,13,CSATGTGYSEAFF,TGCAGTGCTACCGGGACAGGGTACTCTGAAGCTTTCTTT
-,-,TRBV2,TRBJ1-5,13,CASSSQEGQPQHF,TGTGCCAGCAGCTCACAGGAGGGGCAGCCCCAGCATTTT
-,-,TRBV24-1,TRBJ2-3,14,CATSGPAETDTQYF,TGTGCCACCAGTGGTCCAGCGGAGACAGATACGCAGTATTTT